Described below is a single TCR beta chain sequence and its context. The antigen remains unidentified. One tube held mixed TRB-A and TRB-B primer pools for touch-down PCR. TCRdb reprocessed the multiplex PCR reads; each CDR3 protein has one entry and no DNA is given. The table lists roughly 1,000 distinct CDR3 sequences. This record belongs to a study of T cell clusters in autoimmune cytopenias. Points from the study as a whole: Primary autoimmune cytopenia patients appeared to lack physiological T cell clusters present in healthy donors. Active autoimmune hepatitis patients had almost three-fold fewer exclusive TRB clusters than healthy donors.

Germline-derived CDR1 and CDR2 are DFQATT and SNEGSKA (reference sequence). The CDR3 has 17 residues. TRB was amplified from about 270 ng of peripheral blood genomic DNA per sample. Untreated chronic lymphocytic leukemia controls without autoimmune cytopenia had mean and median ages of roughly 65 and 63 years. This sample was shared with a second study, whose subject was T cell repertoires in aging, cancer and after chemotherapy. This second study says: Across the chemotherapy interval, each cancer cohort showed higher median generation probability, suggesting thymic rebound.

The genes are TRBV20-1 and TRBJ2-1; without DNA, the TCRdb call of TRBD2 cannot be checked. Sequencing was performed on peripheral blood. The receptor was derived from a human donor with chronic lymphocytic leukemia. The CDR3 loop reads CSASSEELAVSYNEQFF.